This T cell receptor (beta chain) appears in the sequencing data of a study of PD-1 blockade in classical Hodgkin lymphoma. Findings of the study overall: Repertoire difference causes, possibly disease activity or prior therapy, remain undefined. CD4+ TCR diversity rose significantly by C4D1, and CD8+ TCR diversity did not.

Remarks on this clone: Its target is unknown.

Exposure to brentuximab vedotin varied, and each patient had relapsed following autologous stem cell transplantation. Assay used: immunoSEQ multiplex PCR; TCRdb lists only in-frame clones, some missing. The repertoire holds about 26,000 clones, with over 60% as singletons. CDR1 MNHEY and CDR2 SMNVEV come from the germline V gene (reference sequence). V was pared by 6 bases and J by 1 base, with 12 bases between. The CDR3 is 15 amino acids. The clonotype comes from a human donor with classical Hodgkin lymphoma. Specimen: peripheral blood mononuclear cells (PBMCs), collected before the second cycle of nivolumab. This chain links TRBV27 with TRBJ2-2, with TRBD1 as a possible D gene (5 bases). The CDR3 region has the DNA TGTGCCAGCAGCAAAGACAGATTGAACACCGGGGAGCTGTTTTTT. As protein: CASSKDRLNTGELFF.